This TCR beta chain was sequenced for a study of shared clonotypes between healthy human individuals. Naive-designated CD8 cells lacked CD45RO, were positively enriched for CCR7, and omitted terminally differentiated effector memory CD45RA+ cells. Libraries were prepared by immunoSEQ multiplex PCR; TCRdb keeps only in-frame clonotypes and omits some of them. This table has some 580,000 clones, roughly 98% appearing once. This CDR3 is built from 19 residues. V lost 6 bases and J lost 3; bases outside the gene matches: 16. Germline CDR1 is LNHDA and CDR2 is SQIVND (reference sequence). The chain links TRBV19 to TRBJ2-7; TRBD2 matches 14 bases. The receptor was derived from a young man in good health. Input material: naive CD8+ T cells sorted from blood. The CDR3 spells CASRLRADEGLAGVYEQYF. CDR3 in DNA: TGTGCCAGTAGACTCCGCGCGGATGAGGGACTAGCGGGAGTCTACGAGCAGTACTTC.